The clone carrying this T cell receptor beta chain was found many times. MiXCR, run by TCRdb on the 5' RACE reads, gives a single entry per CDR3 protein. The sample yields 35,000 to 50,000 distinct CDR3 sequences, over 20% seen once. The CDR3 sequence is 17 residues long. Treg sorting used a CD4+CD25+CD127-/low gate. This chain links TRBV21-1 with TRBJ2-4; TRBD1 is the table's D call, not checked against the DNA. TRBV21-1 represents a pseudogene. Sequencing was performed on Tregs sorted from a lymph node. The TCR sequence derives from a female donor with breast cancer. The CDR3 protein is CASMRVRGARAKNIQYF. The CDR3 DNA reads as TGTGCCAGCATGAGGGTTAGGGGGGCTCGCGCCAAAAACATTCAGTACTTC.